The rows below give T cell receptor beta chains drawn from one sample of a study of shared clonotypes between healthy human individuals. Assay used: immunoSEQ multiplex PCR; TCRdb lists only in-frame clones, some missing. The profile shows around 980,000 clones, 78% of them singletons. Specimen: memory CD4+ T cells from PBMCs. These receptors came from a man younger than 35 in good health. Some clones in this sample may be carry-over from other donors' samples. Each CDR3 is given with its conserved first and last residue. Each record gives: V gene, J gene, CDR3 protein.

TRBV30,TRBJ2-1,CAWGNIVAGGLRNEQFF
TRBV28,TRBJ1-2,CASSNVGVRVSGYTF
TRBV18,TRBJ2-7,CASSPATGGHEQYF
TRBV5-1,TRBJ1-2,CASSLGDRSRGYYGYTF
TRBV5-1,TRBJ1-2,CASSSGQIHNYGYTF
TRBV29-1,TRBJ2-1,CSVAQYGTGGYNEQFF
TRBV5-4,TRBJ2-5,CASSLDFGGPETQYF
TRBV19,TRBJ2-1,CASSPFTGSVPNEQFF
TRBV5-8,TRBJ2-7,CASSLATGAGLQQYF
TRBV27,TRBJ1-2,CASSLNRDGGYTF
TRBV19,TRBJ2-7,CASSIMGQGQFYEQYF
TRBV19,TRBJ2-2,CASSLGLAVNTGELFF
TRBV5-5,TRBJ2-7,CASRTGTGGYEQYF
TRBV30,TRBJ2-3,CAWSPGQMETDTQYF
TRBV5-1,TRBJ2-3,CASSETPSGDTQYF
TRBV9,TRBJ2-5,CASSASSGRASKYQETQYF
TRBV7-3,TRBJ2-7,CASSGDRVSNEQYF
TRBV2,TRBJ2-5,CASSESSGQGAAETQYF
TRBV7-2,TRBJ2-5,CASSLEGRFGETQYF
TRBV11-2,TRBJ2-3,CASSLGLGFFPGTQYF
TRBV5-1,TRBJ2-1,CASSLATGTSSLNEQFF
TRBV23-1,TRBJ1-1,CASSHRQGNTEAFF
TRBV7-7,TRBJ2-5,CASSPAGTNEETQYF
TRBV6-1,TRBJ1-1,CAARDFEAFF
TRBV28,TRBJ1-2,CASSLWDGYTF
TRBV7-6,TRBJ2-1,CASSLQPQHASYNEQFF
TRBV19,TRBJ1-3,CASNPPGGNTIYF
TRBV7-9,TRBJ1-1,CASSLGLGANTEAFF
TRBV7-8,TRBJ1-5,CASSLDRGQPQHF
TRBV6-1,TRBJ2-3,CASSFQGAVTDTQYF
TRBV6-5,TRBJ2-1,CASKDYNEQFF
TRBV5-1,TRBJ1-2,CASSPRQGLAGYTF
TRBV2,TRBJ2-5,CASSIDRSQETQYF
TRBV28,TRBJ1-3,CASSPPGGPAGNTIYF
TRBV19,TRBJ1-1,CASSVTGNAEAFF
TRBV18,TRBJ1-4,CASSPRGAPVLEKLFF
TRBV5-1,TRBJ2-1,CASSASDSSYNEQFF
TRBV11-1,TRBJ2-1,CASTLGQSSYNEQFF
TRBV10-3,TRBJ2-1,CAISESSASGNNEQFF
TRBV30,TRBJ2-3,CAFRLAGSTDTQYF
TRBV18,TRBJ1-1,CASSPGGNTEAFF
TRBV19,TRBJ1-1,CASSIFRGQGRAFF
TRBV13,TRBJ2-5,CASGRFAETQYF
TRBV27,TRBJ2-7,CASSATGVAEYF
TRBV6-1,TRBJ2-3,CASRFTDTQYF
TRBV19,TRBJ1-5,CASSVGGGLNQPQHF
TRBV7-2,TRBJ2-1,CASSVRQGENEQFF
TRBV5-1,TRBJ1-4,CASSIQGGEKLFF
TRBV28,TRBJ2-7,CASSLGGSGEQYF
TRBV4-1,TRBJ2-1,CASSQDRGTGGLYNEQFF
TRBV7-6,TRBJ1-3,CASSLALGATGNTIYF
TRBV4-3,TRBJ2-5,CASSQDRGRKETQYF
TRBV2,TRBJ1-1,CASIEGGWSTEAFF
TRBV16,TRBJ2-7,CASSQYGYEQYF